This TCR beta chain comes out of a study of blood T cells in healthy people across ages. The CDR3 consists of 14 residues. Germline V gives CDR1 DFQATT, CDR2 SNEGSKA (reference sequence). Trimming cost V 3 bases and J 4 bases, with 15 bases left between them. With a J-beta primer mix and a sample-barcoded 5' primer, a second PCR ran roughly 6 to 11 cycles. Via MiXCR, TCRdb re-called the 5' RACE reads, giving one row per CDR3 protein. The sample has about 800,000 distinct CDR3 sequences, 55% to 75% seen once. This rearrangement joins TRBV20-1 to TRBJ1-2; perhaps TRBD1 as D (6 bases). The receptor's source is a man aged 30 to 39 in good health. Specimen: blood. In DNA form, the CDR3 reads TGCAGTGCTAGTACCACGGGAGGGGGCTATGGCTACACCTTC. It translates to CSASTTGGGYGYTF.